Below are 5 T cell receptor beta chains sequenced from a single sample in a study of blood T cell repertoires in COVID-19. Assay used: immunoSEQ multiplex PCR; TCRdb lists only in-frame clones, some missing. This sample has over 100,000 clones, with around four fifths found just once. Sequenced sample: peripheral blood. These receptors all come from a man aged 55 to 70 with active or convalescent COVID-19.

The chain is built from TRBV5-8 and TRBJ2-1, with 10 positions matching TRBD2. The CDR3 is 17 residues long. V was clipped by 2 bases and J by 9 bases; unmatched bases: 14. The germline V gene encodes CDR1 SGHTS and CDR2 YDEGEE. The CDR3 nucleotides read TGTGCCAGCAGCTTCTCAGGGGCCAGGACTAGCGGCTCTGAGCAGTTCTTC. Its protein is CASSFSGARTSGSEQFF.

CDR3 protein: CASSGPAGRLNTEAFF. Written as DNA, the CDR3 is TGTGCCAGCAGCGGACCAGCCGGGAGACTGAACACTGAAGCTTTCTTT. The chain couples TRBV5-6 to TRBJ1-1; D is unresolved. V lost 4 bases and J 0 bases, leaving 16 bases between the germline ends. This CDR3 has 16 amino acids. CDR1 is SGHDT, CDR2 YYEEEE, per germline.

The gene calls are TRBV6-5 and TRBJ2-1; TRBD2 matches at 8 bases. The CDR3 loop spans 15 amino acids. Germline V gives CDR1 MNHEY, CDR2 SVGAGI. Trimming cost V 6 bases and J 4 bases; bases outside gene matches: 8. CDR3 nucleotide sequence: TGTGCCAGCAGCCCCAACGGGAGGGATTACAATGAGCAGTTCTTC. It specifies CASSPNGRDYNEQFF.

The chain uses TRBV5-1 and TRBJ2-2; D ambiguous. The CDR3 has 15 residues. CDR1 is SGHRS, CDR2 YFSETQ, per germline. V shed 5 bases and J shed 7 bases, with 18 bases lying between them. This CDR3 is CASREGDALLGELFF. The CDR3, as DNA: TGCGCCAGCAGGGAAGGAGACGCACTTCTCGGGGAGCTGTTTTTT.

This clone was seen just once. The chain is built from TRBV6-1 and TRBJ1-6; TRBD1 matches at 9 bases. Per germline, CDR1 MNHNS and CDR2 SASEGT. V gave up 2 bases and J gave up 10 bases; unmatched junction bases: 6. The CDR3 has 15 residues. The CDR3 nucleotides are TGTGCCAGCAGTGAATGGGGACAGGGAATCTCACCCCTCCACTTT. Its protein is CASSEWGQGISPLHF.